The clone carrying this T cell receptor (beta chain) turned up a few times. Its antigen is undetermined. This record comes from a study of beta chain features in type 1 diabetes. As every portion of the isolated RNA was reverse transcribed, the sequencing read expressed TCRB transcripts. Assay: immunoSEQ multiplex PCR; the TCRdb copy retains only in-frame clones and omits some. The table records about 370,000 clones, over 8.5% of them present only once. The single heparinised draw taken from each donor contained around 120 mL of blood on average. In germline, CDR1 is SGDLS, CDR2 YYNGEE. The trim removed 3 bases at V and 3 bases at J, leaving 4 bases unmatched. The CDR3 extends over 16 amino acids. The study, taken as a whole, reports: In all four CD4+ subsets, TCRB CDR3 length was significantly, moderately reduced in type 1 diabetes. Compared to healthy donors, patients appeared to have naive, central memory and Treg TCRB repertoires that were more alike. Because the template was cDNA, high-expressing cells might be over-represented.

Sequencing was done on a sample of central memory CD4+ T cells from blood. The genes are TRBV9 and TRBJ2-5; TRBD2 matches at 14 bases. The sequence came from a man aged 30-40 years with type 1 diabetes. CDR3 protein: CASSAGTSGSEETQYF. Here the CDR3 DNA reads TGTGCCAGCAGCGCCGGGACTAGCGGGAGCGAAGAGACCCAGTACTTC.